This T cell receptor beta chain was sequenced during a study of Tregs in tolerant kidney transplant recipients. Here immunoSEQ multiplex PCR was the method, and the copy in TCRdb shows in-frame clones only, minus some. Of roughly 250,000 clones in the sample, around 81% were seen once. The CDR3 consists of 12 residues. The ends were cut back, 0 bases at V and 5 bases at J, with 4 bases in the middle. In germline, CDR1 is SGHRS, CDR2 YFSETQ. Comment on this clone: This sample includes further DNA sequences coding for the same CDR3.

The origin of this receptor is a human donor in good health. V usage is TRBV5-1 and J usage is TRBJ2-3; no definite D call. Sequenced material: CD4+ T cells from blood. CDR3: CASSLAVDTQYF. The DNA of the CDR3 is TGCGCCAGCAGCTTGGCGGTAGATACGCAGTATTTT. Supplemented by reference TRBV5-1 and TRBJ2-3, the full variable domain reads KAGVTQTPRYLIKTRGQQVTLSCSPISGHRSVSWYQQTPGQGLQFLFEYFSETQRNKGNFPGRFSGRQFSNSRSEMNVSTLELGDSALYLCASSLAVDTQYFGPGTRLTVL.